A selection of T cell receptor beta chains follows, all from one sample in a study of blood T cell repertoires in COVID-19. Sequencing used immunoSEQ multiplex PCR; TCRdb keeps in-frame clones, though not all of them. The sample lists about 100,000 clones; about 80% were seen once. The specimen sequenced was peripheral blood. The receptors shown here come from a woman of 80 years or more with active or convalescent COVID-19. Both conserved end residues are part of each CDR3. Fields, in order: clone size, V gene, J gene, D gene, CDR3 DNA, CDR3 protein. D genes are given only for firm matches. Clone size is shown for a subset of rows, as once, few, many or a class of expanded clone.

NA	TRBV7-9	TRBJ1-1	NA	TGTGCCAGCAGCGTACAGGGTTCCGGGATGAACACTGAAGCTTTCTTT	CASSVQGSGMNTEAFF
NA	TRBV24-1	TRBJ2-5	TRBD2	TGTGCCACCAGTGCTGGGACTAGCGGGAGACAGACCCAGTACTTC	CATSAGTSGRQTQYF
NA	TRBV6-6	TRBJ2-7	TRBD1	TGTGCCAGCAGTTTTGGACAGGGGATAACCTACGAGCAGTACTTC	CASSFGQGITYEQYF
NA	TRBV18	TRBJ1-2	TRBD1	TGTGCCAGCTCACCGGACAGGACCTATGGCTACACCTTC	CASSPDRTYGYTF
NA	TRBV10-3	TRBJ1-1	NA	TGTGCCATCCGTGAACAGGAAGCTGAAGCTTTCTTT	CAIREQEAEAFF
NA	TRBV6-1	TRBJ2-3	TRBD2	TGTGCCAGCAATCCGGGACTAGCGGGAGGGACTGCGCAGTATTTT	CASNPGLAGGTAQYF
NA	TRBV30	TRBJ1-3	NA	TGTGCCTGGAGTTACACAGGCAGCTTTAACACCATATATTTT	CAWSYTGSFNTIYF
NA	TRBV4-2	TRBJ2-5	TRBD2	TGTGCCAGCAGCCAAGAATGGCTAGCGGGGGGAGCCCAGTACTTC	CASSQEWLAGGAQYF
once	TRBV2	TRBJ1-5	NA	TGTGCCAGCATCAAAGACAGGCTATCGAATCAGCCCCAGCATTTT	CASIKDRLSNQPQHF
NA	TRBV5-4	TRBJ2-3	TRBD1	TGTGCCAGCAGCCTACAGGGGGCAAGGGGCACAGATACGCAGTATTTT	CASSLQGARGTDTQYF
NA	TRBV6-5	TRBJ1-4	TRBD1	TGTGCCAGCAGTTACGGGGACAGTTGGGAAAAACTGTTTTTT	CASSYGDSWEKLFF
once	TRBV19	TRBJ1-2	TRBD1	TGTGCCAGTCAACACCCCCAGGGGGGCGCTGGCTATGGCTACACCTTC	CASQHPQGGAGYGYTF
NA	TRBV4-2	TRBJ1-4	NA	TGTGCCAGCGACAGCGATCGGCAGGGTGGGAAAGAAAAACTGTTTTTT	CASDSDRQGGKEKLFF
NA	TRBV3-1/TRBV3-2	TRBJ2-7	TRBD2	TGTGCCAGCAGCCTAGGGGCGAAGCGGGGAGGCTACGAGCAGTACTTC	CASSLGAKRGGYEQYF
NA	TRBV2	TRBJ1-2	TRBD1	TGTGCCAGCAGGGGGACAGGGTATAAGGGCTACACCTTC	CASRGTGYKGYTF
few	TRBV28	TRBJ1-2	TRBD1	TGTGCCAGCAGTTTGAGACACAGGGGGCGCCGGGACTATGGCTACACCTTC	CASSLRHRGRRDYGYTF
NA	TRBV29-1	TRBJ2-1	TRBD2	TGCAGCGGTGGGGGGGGATTAAAAAGCTCCTACAATGAGCAGTTCTTC	CSGGGGLKSSYNEQFF
NA	TRBV3-1/TRBV3-2	TRBJ1-5	NA	TGTGCCAGCAGCCAAGCGGGTGATCAGCCCCAGCATTTT	CASSQAGDQPQHF
few	TRBV10-3	TRBJ1-6	NA	TGTGCCATCAGTGAGGCGGGGCAGGGCGGCTCACCCCTCCACTTT	CAISEAGQGGSPLHF
NA	TRBV6-4	TRBJ1-1	NA	TGTGCCAGCAGTGCGGAGATGAACACTGAAGCTTTCTTT	CASSAEMNTEAFF
NA	TRBV7-8	TRBJ2-7	NA	TGTGCCAGCAGCTTAGAAAAAACCCCCGGGACAAGTCGCTACGAGCAGTACTTC	CASSLEKTPGTSRYEQYF
NA	TRBV7-9	TRBJ2-7	NA	TGTGCCAGCAGCTTACTAGCGAACGAGCAGTACTTC	CASSLLANEQYF
NA	TRBV7-2	TRBJ2-7	NA	TGTGCCAGCAGCTTATCCTTATCCTCTTACGAGCAGTACTTC	CASSLSLSSYEQYF
NA	TRBV18	TRBJ2-2	NA	TGTGCCAGCTCACCTTCGGGGGAGATCTCCGGGGAGCTGTTTTTT	CASSPSGEISGELFF
NA	TRBV25-1	TRBJ2-7	TRBD2	TGTGCCAGCAGTTTGCTAGCGGGGGCCTACGAGCAGTACTTC	CASSLLAGAYEQYF
NA	TRBV7-2	TRBJ1-5	TRBD1	TGTGCCAGCAGCCCATGGACAGGGGGCTATCAGCCCCAGCATTTT	CASSPWTGGYQPQHF
NA	TRBV10-3	TRBJ1-2	TRBD1	TGTGCCATCAGGGGACAGGGGCTTACTGGTGGCTACACCTTC	CAIRGQGLTGGYTF
NA	TRBV7-2	TRBJ1-2	NA	TGTGCCAGCAGCCCGGTGGGGGGGGGAAGCTATGGCTACACCTTC	CASSPVGGGSYGYTF
NA	TRBV9	TRBJ2-5	NA	TGTGCCAGCAGCCCAAGTGGAGGACTCGGGGAGACCCAGTACTTC	CASSPSGGLGETQYF
NA	TRBV11-3	TRBJ2-1	NA	TGTGCCAGCAGCCGCGCGGGAAGCTCCTACAATGAGCAGTTCTTC	CASSRAGSSYNEQFF
once	TRBV27	TRBJ2-2	TRBD1	TGTGCCAGCAGTAAGACAGGGATAAGCACCGGGGAGCTGTTTTTT	CASSKTGISTGELFF
NA	TRBV28	TRBJ1-6	NA	TGTGCCAGCAGTCCTCCCGGACAGTCGAATTCACCCCTCCACTTT	CASSPPGQSNSPLHF
NA	TRBV4-2	TRBJ1-1	NA	TGTGCCAGCAGCCAAGAACGAGCCCTTGAAGCTTTCTTT	CASSQERALEAFF
NA	TRBV5-4	TRBJ2-3	TRBD1	TGTGCCAGCAGCTCAGGGACAGGGGGTCGGACAGATACGCAGTATTTT	CASSSGTGGRTDTQYF
NA	TRBV2	TRBJ2-2	NA	TGTGCCAGCAGTGCGGGAAGGGCCATTGTCGGGGAGCTGTTTTTT	CASSAGRAIVGELFF
NA	TRBV19	TRBJ1-6	NA	TGTGCCAGTAGTATGGGTGGGGCGAATTCACCCCTCCACTTT	CASSMGGANSPLHF
NA	TRBV2	TRBJ2-2	NA	TGTGCCAGCAGCCTAGGCGCCGCCACCGGGGAGCTGTTTTTT	CASSLGAATGELFF
NA	TRBV19	TRBJ1-2	NA	TGTGCCAGTAGTCTTTTACAGGGATGGAGTGGCTACACCTTC	CASSLLQGWSGYTF
NA	TRBV5-1	TRBJ2-3	NA	TGCGCCAGCAGCTTTGGTTATTCCGGGACAATTAGCACAGATACGCAGTATTTT	CASSFGYSGTISTDTQYF
NA	TRBV4-1	TRBJ1-1	NA	TGCGCCAGCAGCCCCTTGGCAGGGCGCGACACTGAAGCTTTCTTT	CASSPLAGRDTEAFF
once	TRBV6-5	TRBJ2-1	NA	TGTGCCAGCAGTTCATTCAATGAGCAGTTCTTC	CASSSFNEQFF
NA	TRBV7-6	TRBJ2-1	TRBD2	TGTGCCAGCAGTTCCGCTAGCGGGGGCGTAAACAATGAGCAGTTCTTC	CASSSASGGVNNEQFF
NA	TRBV9	TRBJ2-7	NA	TGTGCCAGCAGCCCCTCGCGGGGTAGCTCCTACGAGCAGTACTTC	CASSPSRGSSYEQYF
NA	TRBV24-1	TRBJ1-1	TRBD1	TGTGCCACCTTCGACAGGGGGAAAGCTTTCTTT	CATFDRGKAFF
NA	TRBV16	TRBJ2-7	TRBD2	TGTGCCAGCAGCCAACTTCTAGCGGGAGGGCCCCACTACGAGCAGTACTTC	CASSQLLAGGPHYEQYF
NA	TRBV9	TRBJ2-5	NA	TGTGCCAGCAGCGTAGCGGCCAGGGAAGAGACCCAGTACTTC	CASSVAAREETQYF
NA	TRBV19	TRBJ1-6	NA	TGTGCCAGTAGTAGTAGCTCCTATAATTCACCCCTCCACTTT	CASSSSSYNSPLHF
NA	TRBV4-2	TRBJ2-1	NA	TGTGCCAGCAGCCAAGATTTGAGCGTCTCCTACAATGAGCAGTTCTTC	CASSQDLSVSYNEQFF
NA	TRBV19	TRBJ1-1	NA	TGTGCCAGTTCTGACAGATTCACTGAAGCTTTCTTT	CASSDRFTEAFF
NA	TRBV21-1	TRBJ2-3	NA	TGTGCCAGCAGCAAAGTCTCAGGCTCTAGCACAGATACGCAGTATTTT	CASSKVSGSSTDTQYF
few	TRBV7-8	TRBJ2-7	TRBD1	TGTGCCAGCAACGTACAGGGGGAGTCCTACGAGCAGTACTTC	CASNVQGESYEQYF
NA	TRBV28	TRBJ1-2	TRBD1	TGTGCCAGCAGTTTACCGGGGCAGGGGGCCGGCTATGGCTACACCTTC	CASSLPGQGAGYGYTF
NA	TRBV7-9	TRBJ1-5	NA	TGTGCCAGCAGCTATGGCGGGGACCATCAGCCCCAGCATTTT	CASSYGGDHQPQHF
NA	TRBV5-1	TRBJ2-5	NA	TGCGCCAGCAGCTTGGCAGGGCCCGACGGAGAGACCCAGTACTTC	CASSLAGPDGETQYF
NA	TRBV29-1	TRBJ1-4	TRBD1	TGCAGCATATCCAGGGGGAGCGAAAAACTGTTTTTT	CSISRGSEKLFF